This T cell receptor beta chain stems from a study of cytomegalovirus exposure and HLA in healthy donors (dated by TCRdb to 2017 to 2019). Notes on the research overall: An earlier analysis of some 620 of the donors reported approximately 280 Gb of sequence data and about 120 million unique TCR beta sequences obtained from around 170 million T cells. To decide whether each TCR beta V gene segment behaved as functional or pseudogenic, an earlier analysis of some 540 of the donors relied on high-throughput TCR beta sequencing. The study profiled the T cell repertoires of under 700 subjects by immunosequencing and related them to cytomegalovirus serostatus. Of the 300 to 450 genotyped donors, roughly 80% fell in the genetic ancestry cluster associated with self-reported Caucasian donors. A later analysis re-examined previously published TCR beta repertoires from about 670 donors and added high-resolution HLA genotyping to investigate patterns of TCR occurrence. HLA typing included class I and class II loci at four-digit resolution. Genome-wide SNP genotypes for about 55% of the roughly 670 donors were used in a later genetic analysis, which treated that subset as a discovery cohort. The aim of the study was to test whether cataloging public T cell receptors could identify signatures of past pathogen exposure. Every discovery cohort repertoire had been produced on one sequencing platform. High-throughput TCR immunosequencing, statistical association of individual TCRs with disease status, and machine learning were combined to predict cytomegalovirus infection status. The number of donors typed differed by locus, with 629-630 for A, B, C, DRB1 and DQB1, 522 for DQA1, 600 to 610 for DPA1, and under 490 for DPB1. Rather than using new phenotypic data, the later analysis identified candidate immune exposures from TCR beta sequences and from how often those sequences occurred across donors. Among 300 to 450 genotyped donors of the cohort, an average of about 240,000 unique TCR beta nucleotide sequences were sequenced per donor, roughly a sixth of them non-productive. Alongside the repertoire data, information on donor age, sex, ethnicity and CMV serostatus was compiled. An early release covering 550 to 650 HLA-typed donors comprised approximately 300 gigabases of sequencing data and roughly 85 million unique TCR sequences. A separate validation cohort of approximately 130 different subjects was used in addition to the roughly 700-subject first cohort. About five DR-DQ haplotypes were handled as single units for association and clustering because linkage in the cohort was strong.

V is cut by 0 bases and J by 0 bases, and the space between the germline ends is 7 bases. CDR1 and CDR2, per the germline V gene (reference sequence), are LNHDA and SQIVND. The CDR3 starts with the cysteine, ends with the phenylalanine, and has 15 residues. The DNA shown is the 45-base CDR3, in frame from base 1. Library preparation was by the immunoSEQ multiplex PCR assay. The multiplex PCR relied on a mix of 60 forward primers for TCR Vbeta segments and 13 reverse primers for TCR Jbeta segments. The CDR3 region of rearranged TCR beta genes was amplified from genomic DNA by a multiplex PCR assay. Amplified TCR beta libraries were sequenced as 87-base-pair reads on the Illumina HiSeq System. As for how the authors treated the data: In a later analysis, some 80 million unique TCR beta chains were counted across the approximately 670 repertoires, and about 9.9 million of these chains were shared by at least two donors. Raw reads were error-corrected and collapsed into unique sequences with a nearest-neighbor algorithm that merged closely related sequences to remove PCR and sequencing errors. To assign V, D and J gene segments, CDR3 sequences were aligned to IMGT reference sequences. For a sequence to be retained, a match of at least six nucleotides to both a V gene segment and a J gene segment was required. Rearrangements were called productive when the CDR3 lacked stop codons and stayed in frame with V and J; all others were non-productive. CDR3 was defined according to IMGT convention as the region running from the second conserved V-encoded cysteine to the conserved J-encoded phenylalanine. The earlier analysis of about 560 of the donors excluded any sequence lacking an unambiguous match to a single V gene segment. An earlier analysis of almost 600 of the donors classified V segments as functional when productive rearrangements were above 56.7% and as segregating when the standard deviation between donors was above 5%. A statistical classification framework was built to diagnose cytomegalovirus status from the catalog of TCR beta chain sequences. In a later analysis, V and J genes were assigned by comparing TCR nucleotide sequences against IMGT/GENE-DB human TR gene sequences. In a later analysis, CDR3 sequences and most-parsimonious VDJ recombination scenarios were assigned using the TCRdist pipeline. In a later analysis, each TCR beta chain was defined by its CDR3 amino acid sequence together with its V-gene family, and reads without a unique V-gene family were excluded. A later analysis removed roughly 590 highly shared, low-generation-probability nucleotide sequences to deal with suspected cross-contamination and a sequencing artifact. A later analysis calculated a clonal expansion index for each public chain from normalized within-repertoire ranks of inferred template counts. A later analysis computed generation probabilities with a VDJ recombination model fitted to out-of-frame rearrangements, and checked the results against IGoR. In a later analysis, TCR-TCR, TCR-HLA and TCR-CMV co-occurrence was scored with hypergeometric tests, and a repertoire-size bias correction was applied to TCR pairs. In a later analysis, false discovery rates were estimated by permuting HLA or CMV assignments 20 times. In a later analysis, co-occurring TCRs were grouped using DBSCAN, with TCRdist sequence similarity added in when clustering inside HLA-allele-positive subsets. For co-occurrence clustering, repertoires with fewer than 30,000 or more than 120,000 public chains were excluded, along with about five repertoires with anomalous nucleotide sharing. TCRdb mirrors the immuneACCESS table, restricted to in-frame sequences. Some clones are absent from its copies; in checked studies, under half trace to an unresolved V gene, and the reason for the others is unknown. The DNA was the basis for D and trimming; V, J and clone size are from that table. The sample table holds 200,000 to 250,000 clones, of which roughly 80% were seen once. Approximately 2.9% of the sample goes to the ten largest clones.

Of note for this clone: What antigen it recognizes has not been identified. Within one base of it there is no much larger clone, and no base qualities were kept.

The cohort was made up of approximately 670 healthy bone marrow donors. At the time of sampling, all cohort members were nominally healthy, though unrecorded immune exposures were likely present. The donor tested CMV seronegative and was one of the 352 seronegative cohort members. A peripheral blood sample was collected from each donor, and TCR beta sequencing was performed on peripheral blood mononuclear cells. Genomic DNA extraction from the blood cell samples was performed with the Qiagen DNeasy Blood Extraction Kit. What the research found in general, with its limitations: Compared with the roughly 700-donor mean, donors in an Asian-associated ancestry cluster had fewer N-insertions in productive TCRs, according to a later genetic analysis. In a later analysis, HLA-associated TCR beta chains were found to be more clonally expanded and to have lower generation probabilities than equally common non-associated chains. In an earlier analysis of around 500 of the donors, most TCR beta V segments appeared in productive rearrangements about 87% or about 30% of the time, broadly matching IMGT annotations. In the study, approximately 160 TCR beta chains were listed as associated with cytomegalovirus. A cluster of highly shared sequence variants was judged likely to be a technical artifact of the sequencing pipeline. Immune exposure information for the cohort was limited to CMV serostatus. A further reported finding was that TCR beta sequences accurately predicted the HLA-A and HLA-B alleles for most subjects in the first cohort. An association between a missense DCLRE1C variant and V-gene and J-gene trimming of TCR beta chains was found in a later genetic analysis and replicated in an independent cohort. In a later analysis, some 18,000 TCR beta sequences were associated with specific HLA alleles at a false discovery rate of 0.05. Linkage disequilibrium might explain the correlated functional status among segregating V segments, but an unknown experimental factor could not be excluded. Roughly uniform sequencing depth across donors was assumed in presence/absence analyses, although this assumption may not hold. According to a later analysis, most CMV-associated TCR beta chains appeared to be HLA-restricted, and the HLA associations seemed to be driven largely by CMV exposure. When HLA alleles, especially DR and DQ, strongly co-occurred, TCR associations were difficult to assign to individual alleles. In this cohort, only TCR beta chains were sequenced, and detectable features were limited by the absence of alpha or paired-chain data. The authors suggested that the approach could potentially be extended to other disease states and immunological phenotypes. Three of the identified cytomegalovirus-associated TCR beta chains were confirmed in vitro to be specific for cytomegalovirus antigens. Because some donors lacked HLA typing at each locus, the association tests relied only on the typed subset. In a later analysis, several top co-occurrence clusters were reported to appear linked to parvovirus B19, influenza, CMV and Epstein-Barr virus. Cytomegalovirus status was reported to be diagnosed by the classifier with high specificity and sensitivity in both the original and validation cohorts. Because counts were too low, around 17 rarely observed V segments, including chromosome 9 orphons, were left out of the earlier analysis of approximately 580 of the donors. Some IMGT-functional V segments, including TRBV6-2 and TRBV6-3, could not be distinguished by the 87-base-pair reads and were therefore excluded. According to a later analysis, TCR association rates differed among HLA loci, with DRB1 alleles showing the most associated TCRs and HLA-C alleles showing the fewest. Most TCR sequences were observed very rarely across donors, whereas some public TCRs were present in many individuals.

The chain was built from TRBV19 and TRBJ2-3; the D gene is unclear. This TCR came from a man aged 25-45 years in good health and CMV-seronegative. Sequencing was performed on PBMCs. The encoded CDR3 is CASSIDSFSTDTQYF. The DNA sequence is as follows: TGTGCCAGTAGTATAGACAGTTTCAGCACAGATACGCAGTATTTT.